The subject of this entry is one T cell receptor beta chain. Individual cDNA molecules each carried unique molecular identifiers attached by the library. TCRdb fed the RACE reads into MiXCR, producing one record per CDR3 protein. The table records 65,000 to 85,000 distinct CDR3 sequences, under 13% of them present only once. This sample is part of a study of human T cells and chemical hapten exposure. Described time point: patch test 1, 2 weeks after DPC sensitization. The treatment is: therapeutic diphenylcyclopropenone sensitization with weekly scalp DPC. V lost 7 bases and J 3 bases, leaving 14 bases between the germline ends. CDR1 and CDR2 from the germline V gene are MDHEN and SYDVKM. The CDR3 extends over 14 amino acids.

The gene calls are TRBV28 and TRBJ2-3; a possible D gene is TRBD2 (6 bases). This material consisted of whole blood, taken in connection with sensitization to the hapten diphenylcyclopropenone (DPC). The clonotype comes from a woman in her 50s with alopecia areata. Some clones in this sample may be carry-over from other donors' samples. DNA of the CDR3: TGTGCCAGCAAGGAGGAGGGGTGGACAGATACGCAGTATTTT. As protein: CASKEEGWTDTQYF.